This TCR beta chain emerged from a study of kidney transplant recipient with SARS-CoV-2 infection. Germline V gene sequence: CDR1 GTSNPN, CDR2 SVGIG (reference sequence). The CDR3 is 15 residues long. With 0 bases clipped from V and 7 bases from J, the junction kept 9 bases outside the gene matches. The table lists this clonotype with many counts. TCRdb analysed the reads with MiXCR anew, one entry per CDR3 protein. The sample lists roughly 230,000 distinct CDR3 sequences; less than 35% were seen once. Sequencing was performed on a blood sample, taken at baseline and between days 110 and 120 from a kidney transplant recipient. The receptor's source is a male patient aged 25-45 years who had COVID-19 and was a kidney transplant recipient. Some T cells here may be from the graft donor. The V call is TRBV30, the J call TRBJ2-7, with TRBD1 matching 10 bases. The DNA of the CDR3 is TGTGCCTGGAGTGTACAGCCCGGACAGGGGGAAGAGCAGTACTTC. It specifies CAWSVQPGQGEEQYF. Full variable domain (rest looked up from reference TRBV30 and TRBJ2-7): SQTIHQWPATLVQPVGSPLSLECTVEGTSNPNLYWYRQAAGRGLQLLFYSVGIGQISSEVPQNLSASRPQDRQFILSSKKLLLSDSGFYLCAWSVQPGQGEEQYFGPGTRLTVT.